Described below is a single T cell receptor (beta chain) sequence and its context. Its antigen is not known. This entry comes from a study of T-cell memory formation after mild COVID-19. Study details: The two donors had largely donor-specific TCR clusters. Study-level results: Researchers found some responding clones in pre-infection memory, a sign that cross-reactive memory joined. Among CD4+ contracting clones, most were CM and EM, and CD8+ ones EMRA.

TCRdb ran MiXCR on the 5' RACE reads and lists one entry per CDR3 protein. The repertoire includes roughly 170,000 distinct CDR3 sequences, around a fifth of them detected once, and about 23% sits in the top ten. The sample taken for sequencing was PBMCs or a T cell subset sorted from them (not recorded which). This TCR derives from an adult woman who had mild COVID-19 (a few samples of this study predate the infection). Cell type and time point are not known.

CDR3 coding DNA: TGTGCCACCAGCATGGGCGGCAGGGAGGGGTACACTGAAGCTTTCTTT. Translated: CATSMGGREGYTEAFF. V and J are TRBV15 and TRBJ1-1, with a tentative D call TRBD1 (5 bases). Germline V gene data show CDR1 as LNHNV and CDR2 as YYDKDF (reference sequence). Trimming left V 4 bases short and J 3 bases short, with 18 bases between. The CDR3 contains 16 residues.